This T cell receptor (beta chain) was captured by sequencing in a study of blood T cell repertoires in COVID-19. The overall study: Samples taken during acute and convalescent COVID-19 were collected in the United States, Italy and Spain. From T cells, B-cell-depleted T cells, or PBMCs came the material, which was cDNA or gDNA.

Germline-derived CDR1 and CDR2 are LGHNT and FRNRAP. J gave up 6 bases and V 6 bases, and 8 bases lay outside the gene matches. The CDR3 consists of 14 residues. This clone occurred once. In the original analysis: Estimation of nucleated cell counts was performed using reference gene primer amplification. The table came from immunoSEQ multiplex PCR; TCRdb's copy has only in-frame clones and leaves some out. That table furnishes V, J and clone size, whereas the DNA furnished D and trimming. The sample holds 240,000 or so clones, roughly 90% seen once. This TCR derives from a woman in her twenties or thirties with acute or convalescent COVID-19. The chain carries TRBV12-5 and TRBJ1-1; 9 nucleotides line up with TRBD1. Material: peripheral blood. The CDR3 sequence is CASGFTGGNAEAFF. CDR3 sequence (DNA): TGTGCTAGTGGATTTACAGGGGGCAACGCTGAAGCTTTCTTT.